These 14 T cell receptor beta chains were sequenced from one sample in a study of T cell repertoires in cytomegalovirus infection. The antigens these receptors bind are not known. Each CDR3 protein gets one entry after TCRdb re-called the reads with MiXCR. The sample yields about 110,000 distinct CDR3 sequences, 30% to 35% seen once. Sample: CD8+ T cells from cultured PBMCs, taken from culture after CMV antigen stimulation. The source of these receptors is a human donor in good health (CMV status not recorded). Some clones in this sample may be carry-over from other donors' samples.

The chain is built from TRBV13 and TRBJ2-1; 9 bases are shared with TRBD2. CDR1 PRHDT and CDR2 FYEKMQ come from the germline V gene (reference sequence). The CDR3 consists of 15 residues. V trimming: 3 bases; J trimming: 8 bases; junction bases outside the gene matches: 8. DNA of the CDR3: TGTGCCAGCAGCTTGCGGGGGGGCCTTTTAGATGAGCAGTTCTTC. Translating gives CASSLRGGLLDEQFF.

The rearrangement joins TRBV5-5 to TRBJ2-1; TRBD1 matches at 8 bases. From germline, CDR1 is SGHKS and CDR2 YYEKEE (reference sequence). The CDR3 runs 16 residues. Germline trimming cut 4 bases from V and 6 bases from J; bases unmatched to any gene: 12. The CDR3, as DNA: TGTGCCAGCAGCCCGGTACCGGGACAGGTGACCAATGAGCAGTTCTTC. Its protein is CASSPVPGQVTNEQFF.

Turning to this clonotype: A much larger clonotype is one base distant, so this may be a read error. V and J are TRBV7-6 and TRBJ1-1, with TRBD1 as a possible D gene (5 bases). The CDR3 runs 15 residues. The germline V gene has CDR1 SGHVS and CDR2 FNYEAQ. In DNA, the CDR3 is TGTGCCAGCAGCGCAGGACCGGGACTGAACACTGAATCTTTCTTT. As protein: CASSAGPGLNTESFF.

The chain couples TRBV6-5 to TRBJ2-2; D is ambiguous. V was pared by 2 bases and J by 5 bases, with 6 bases between. Germline V CDR1 and CDR2: MNHEY, SVGAGI. The CDR3 is 13 amino acids. CDR3 coding DNA: TGTGCCAGCAGTTACCGGTTAACCGGGGAGCTGTTTTTT. Protein: CASSYRLTGELFF.

J is TRBJ1-4 and V is TRBV7-6; D unresolved. The V end was cut by 5 bases, the J end by 5 bases, with 6 bases between. This CDR3 contains 12 residues. Germline V lookup: CDR1 SGHVS, CDR2 FNYEAQ. In nucleotides, the CDR3 is TGTGCCAGCAGCCAACTAAATGAAAAACTGTTTTTT. As protein: CASSQLNEKLFF.

This clonotype was seen a few times. DNA of the CDR3: TGTGCCAGCAGCCAAGTAGCGGGGGTCTCCTACGAGCAGTACTTC. Protein: CASSQVAGVSYEQYF. J is TRBJ2-7 and V is TRBV14, with 9 bases that match TRBD2. CDR1 SGHDN and CDR2 FVKESK come from the germline V gene. Trimming cost V 1 base and J 0 bases; bases outside gene matches: 1. The length of the CDR3 is 15 residues.

V usage is TRBV6-6 and J usage is TRBJ1-3, with D uncertain. CDR1 MNHNY and CDR2 SVGAGI come from the germline V gene (reference sequence). There are 15 residues in the CDR3. Trimming removed 0 bases at V and 5 bases at J, with 11 bases between. The CDR3 loop reads CASSYSTEKRNTIYF. The CDR3 DNA sequence: TGTGCCAGCAGTTACTCCACAGAGAAACGAAACACCATATATTTT.

This clonotype was counted between two and nine times. This sequence joins TRBV6-6 and TRBJ1-2, with 7 bases aligning to TRBD1. After removal of 7 bases from V and 4 bases from J, the junction contained 9 bases not matched to a gene. The length of the CDR3 is 14 residues. Germline V lookup: CDR1 MNHNY, CDR2 SVGAGI (reference sequence). This CDR3 reads CASTGAQGGYGYTF. Written as DNA, the CDR3 is TGTGCCAGCACGGGGGCCCAGGGGGGCTATGGCTACACCTTC.

This clonotype was picked up a small number of times. The V and J genes are TRBV4-1 and TRBJ2-3, with TRBD1 as a possible D gene (6 bases). V lost 0 bases and J lost 4, with 11 bases in between. The CDR3 sequence is 15 residues long. CDR1 and CDR2 (germline): MGHRA, YSYEKL. In nucleotides, the CDR3 is TGCGCCAGCAGCCAAGAGCTACAGGGCCCAGATACGCAGTATTTT. It encodes CASSQELQGPDTQYF.

In this sample, this clonotype turned up a few times. The rearrangement links TRBV7-9 to TRBJ1-3; 8 bases are a match to TRBD1. CDR3 length: 15 residues. V was clipped by 4 bases and J by 3 bases; unmatched bases: 5. From germline, CDR1 is SEHNR and CDR2 FQNEAQ (reference sequence). This CDR3 reads CASSSPGGFGNTIYF. In nucleotides, the CDR3 is TGTGCCAGCAGCTCCCCAGGGGGCTTTGGAAACACCATATATTTT. The whole variable domain, filled in from reference TRBV7-9 and TRBJ1-3, reads DTGVSQNPRHKITKRGQNVTFRCDPISEHNRLYWYRQTLGQGPEFLTYFQNEAQLEKSRLLSDRFSAERPKGSFSTLEIQRTEQGDSAMYLCASSSPGGFGNTIYFGEGSWLTVV.

The gene calls are TRBV6-6 and TRBJ2-3; D remains unclear. V lost 2 bases, J lost 0 bases, and 9 bases lay in between. The CDR3 has 15 residues. Germline values: CDR1 MNHNY, CDR2 SVGAGI (reference sequence). CDR3 sequence reads: CASSYVDSSTDTQYF. The DNA of the CDR3 is TGTGCCAGCAGTTACGTTGATTCTAGCACAGATACGCAGTATTTT.

J is TRBJ2-2 and V is TRBV4-3; D not resolved. The V gene's germline CDR1 is LGHNA and CDR2 YSLEER. V lost 0 bases and J 4 bases, leaving 9 bases between the germline ends. This CDR3 is built from 15 residues. The CDR3 DNA follows: TGCGCCAGCAGCCAAGATACCAGGACCACCGGGGAGCTGTTTTTT. Encoded protein: CASSQDTRTTGELFF.

Concerning this clonotype: This could be a read error, since a much larger clone is one nucleotide away. Here the CDR3 omits its conserved ending phenylalanine or tryptophan, so a read error is the likely source. The chain carries TRBV7-2 and TRBJ2-7, with a possible D match to TRBD1 (5 bases). With 5 bases removed from V and 1 base from J, the gap between germline ends came to 9 bases. The length of the CDR3 is 13 residues. Germline-derived CDR1 and CDR2 are SGHTA and FQGNSA. This CDR3 reads CASSPDSSYEQYY. The CDR3, as DNA: TGTGCCAGCAGCCCAGACAGTTCCTACGAGCAGTACTAC.

This clonotype has just a few counts. The rearrangement uses TRBV19 and TRBJ1-2; possible D gene TRBD1, 5 bases. The CDR3 runs 14 residues. Germline CDR1 LNHDA, CDR2 SQIVND (reference sequence). Trimming took off 3 bases at V and 1 base at J, with 9 bases between the two ends. This CDR3 is CASSMQGGNYGYTF. For the CDR3, the DNA is TGTGCCAGTAGTATGCAGGGCGGTAACTATGGCTACACCTTC.